This TCR beta chain originates from a study of cytomegalovirus exposure and HLA in healthy donors. Germline values: CDR1 SGHRS, CDR2 YFSETQ. J lost 3 bases, V lost 0 bases, and 2 bases had no gene match. This CDR3 is 15 amino acids long. The PCR contained 60 Vbeta and 13 Jbeta primers. Sequencing used immunoSEQ multiplex PCR; TCRdb keeps in-frame clones, though not all of them. The sample contains over 130,000 clones, around 70% of which appear only once. The J gene is TRBJ2-5, the V gene TRBV5-1, with 10 bases fitting TRBD1. The receptor's source is a woman in her twenties or thirties in good health and CMV-seronegative. Sequenced sample: PBMCs. CDR3 region: CASSLAGTGEETQYF. As DNA, the CDR3 is TGCGCCAGCAGCTTGGCCGGGACAGGGGAAGAGACCCAGTACTTC.